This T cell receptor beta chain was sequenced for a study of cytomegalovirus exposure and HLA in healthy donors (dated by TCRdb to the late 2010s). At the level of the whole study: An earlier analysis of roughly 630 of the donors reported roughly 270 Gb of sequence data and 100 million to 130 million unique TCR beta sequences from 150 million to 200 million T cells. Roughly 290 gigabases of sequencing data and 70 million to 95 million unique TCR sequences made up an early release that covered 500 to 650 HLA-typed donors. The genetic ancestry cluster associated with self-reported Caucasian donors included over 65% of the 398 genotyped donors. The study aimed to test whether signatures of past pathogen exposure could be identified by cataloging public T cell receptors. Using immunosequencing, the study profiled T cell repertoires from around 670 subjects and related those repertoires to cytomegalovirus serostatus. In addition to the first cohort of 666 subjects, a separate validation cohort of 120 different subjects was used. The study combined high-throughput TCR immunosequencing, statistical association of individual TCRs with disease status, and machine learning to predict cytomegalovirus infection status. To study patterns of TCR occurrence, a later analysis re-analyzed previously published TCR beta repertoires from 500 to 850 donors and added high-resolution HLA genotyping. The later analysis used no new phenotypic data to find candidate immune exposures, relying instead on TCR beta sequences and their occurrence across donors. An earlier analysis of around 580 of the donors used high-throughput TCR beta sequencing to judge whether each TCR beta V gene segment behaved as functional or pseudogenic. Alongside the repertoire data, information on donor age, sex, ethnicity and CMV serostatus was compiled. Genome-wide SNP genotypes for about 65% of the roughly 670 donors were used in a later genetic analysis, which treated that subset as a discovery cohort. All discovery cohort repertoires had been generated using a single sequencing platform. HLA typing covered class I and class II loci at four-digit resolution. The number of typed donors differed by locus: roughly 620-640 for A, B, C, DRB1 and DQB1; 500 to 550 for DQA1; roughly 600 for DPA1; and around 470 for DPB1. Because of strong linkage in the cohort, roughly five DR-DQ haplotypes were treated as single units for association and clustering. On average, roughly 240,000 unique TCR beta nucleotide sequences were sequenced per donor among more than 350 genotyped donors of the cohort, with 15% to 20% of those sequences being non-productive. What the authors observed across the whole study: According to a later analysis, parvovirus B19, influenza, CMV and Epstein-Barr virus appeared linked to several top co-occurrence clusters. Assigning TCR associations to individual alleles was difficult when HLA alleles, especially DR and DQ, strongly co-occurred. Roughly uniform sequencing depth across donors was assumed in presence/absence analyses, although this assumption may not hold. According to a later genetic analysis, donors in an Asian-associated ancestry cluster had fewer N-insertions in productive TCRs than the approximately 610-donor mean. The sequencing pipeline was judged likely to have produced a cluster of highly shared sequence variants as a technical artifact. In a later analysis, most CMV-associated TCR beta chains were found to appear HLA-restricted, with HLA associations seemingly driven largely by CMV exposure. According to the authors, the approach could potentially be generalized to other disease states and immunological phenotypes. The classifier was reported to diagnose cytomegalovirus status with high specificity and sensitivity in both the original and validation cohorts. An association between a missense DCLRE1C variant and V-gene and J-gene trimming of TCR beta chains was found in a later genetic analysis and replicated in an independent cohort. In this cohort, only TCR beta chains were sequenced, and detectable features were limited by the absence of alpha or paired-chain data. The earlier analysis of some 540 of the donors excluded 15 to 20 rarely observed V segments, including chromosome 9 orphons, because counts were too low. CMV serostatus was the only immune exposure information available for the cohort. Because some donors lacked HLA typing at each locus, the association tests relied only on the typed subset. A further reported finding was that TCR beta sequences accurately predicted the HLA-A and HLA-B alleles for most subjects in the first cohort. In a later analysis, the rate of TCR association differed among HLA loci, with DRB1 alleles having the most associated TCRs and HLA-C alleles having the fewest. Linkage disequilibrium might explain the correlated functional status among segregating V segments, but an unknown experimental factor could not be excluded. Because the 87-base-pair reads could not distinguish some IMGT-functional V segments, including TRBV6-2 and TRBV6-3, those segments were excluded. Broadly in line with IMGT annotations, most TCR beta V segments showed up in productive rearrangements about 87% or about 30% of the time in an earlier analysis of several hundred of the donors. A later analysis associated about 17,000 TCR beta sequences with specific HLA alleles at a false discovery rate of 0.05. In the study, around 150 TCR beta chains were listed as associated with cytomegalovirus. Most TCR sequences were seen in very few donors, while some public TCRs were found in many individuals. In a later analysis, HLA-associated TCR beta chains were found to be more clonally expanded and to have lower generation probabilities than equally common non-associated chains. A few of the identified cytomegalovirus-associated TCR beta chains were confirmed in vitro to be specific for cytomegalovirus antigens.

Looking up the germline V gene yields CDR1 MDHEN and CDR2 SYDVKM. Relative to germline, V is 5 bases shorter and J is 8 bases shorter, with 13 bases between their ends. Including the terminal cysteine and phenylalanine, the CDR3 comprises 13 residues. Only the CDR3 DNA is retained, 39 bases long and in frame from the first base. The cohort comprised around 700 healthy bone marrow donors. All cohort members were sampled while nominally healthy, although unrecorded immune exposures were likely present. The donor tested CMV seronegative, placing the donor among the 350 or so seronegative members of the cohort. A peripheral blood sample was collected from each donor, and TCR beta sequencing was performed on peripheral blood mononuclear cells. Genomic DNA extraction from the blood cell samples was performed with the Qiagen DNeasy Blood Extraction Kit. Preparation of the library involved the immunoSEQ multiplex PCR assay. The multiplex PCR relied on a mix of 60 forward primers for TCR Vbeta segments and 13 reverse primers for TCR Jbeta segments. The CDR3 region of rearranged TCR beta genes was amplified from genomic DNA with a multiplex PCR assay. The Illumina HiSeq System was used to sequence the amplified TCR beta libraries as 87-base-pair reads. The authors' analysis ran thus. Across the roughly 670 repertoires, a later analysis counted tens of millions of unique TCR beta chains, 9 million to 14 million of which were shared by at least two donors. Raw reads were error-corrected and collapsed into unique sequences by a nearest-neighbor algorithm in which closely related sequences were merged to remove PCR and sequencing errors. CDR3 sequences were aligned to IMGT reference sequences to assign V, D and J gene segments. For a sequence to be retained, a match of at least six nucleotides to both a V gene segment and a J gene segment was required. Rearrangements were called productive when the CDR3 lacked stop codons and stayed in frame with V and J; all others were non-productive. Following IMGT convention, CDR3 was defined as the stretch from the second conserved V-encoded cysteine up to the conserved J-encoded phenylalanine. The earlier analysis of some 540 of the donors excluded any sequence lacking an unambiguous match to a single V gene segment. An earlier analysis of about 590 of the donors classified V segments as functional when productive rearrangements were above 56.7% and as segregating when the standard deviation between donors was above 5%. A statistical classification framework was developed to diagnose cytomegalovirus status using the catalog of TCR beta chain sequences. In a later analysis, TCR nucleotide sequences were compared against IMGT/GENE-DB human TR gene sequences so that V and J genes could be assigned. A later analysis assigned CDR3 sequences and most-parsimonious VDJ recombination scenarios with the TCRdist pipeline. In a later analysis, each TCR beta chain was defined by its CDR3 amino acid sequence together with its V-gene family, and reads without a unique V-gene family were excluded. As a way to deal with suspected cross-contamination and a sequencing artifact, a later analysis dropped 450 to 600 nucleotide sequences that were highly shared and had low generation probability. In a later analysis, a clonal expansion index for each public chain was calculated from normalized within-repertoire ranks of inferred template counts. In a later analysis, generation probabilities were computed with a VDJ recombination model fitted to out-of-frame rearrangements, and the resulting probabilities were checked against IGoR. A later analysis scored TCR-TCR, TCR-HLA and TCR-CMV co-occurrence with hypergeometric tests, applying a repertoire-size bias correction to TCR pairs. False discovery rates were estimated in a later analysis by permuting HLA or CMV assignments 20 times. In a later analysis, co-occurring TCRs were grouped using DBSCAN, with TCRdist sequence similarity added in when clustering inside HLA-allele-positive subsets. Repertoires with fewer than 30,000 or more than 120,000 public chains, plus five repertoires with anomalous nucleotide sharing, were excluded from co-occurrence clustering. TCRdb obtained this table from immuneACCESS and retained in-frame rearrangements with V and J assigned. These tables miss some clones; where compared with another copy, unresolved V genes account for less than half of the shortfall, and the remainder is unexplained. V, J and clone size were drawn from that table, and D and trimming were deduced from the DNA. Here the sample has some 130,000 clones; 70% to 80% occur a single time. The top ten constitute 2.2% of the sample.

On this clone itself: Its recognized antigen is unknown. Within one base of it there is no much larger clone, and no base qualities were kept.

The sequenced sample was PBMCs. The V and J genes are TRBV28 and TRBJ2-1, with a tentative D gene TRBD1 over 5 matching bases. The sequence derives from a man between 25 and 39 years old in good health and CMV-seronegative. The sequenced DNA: TGTGCCAGCAGTGCGACAGTACTCCATGAGCAGTTCTTC. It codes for CASSATVLHEQFF.